Detailed here is one T cell receptor beta chain. What it binds is unknown. Use of 60 Vbeta and 13 Jbeta primers characterized the PCR. Data came from immunoSEQ multiplex PCR; TCRdb stores just in-frame clones and leaves some out. The profile shows 150,000 to 200,000 clones, approximately 80% of them singletons. This sample stems from a study of cytomegalovirus exposure and HLA in healthy donors. General study results and limits: More than 150 TCR beta chains were listed as cytomegalovirus-associated. Later analysis identified several of the most significant clusters that appeared linked to common viral pathogens. An analysis was carried out later, and it reportedly showed fewer N-insertions in an Asian-associated ancestry cluster than the roughly 670-donor mean.

V lost 4 bases, J lost 16 bases, and 7 bases stayed unmatched. Germline V gene lookup returns CDR1 MNHEY and CDR2 SVGAGI. This CDR3 comprises 12 residues. Healthy bone marrow donors made up the donors. The TCR sequence derives from a woman under 30 in good health and CMV-seronegative. V is TRBV6-5 and J is TRBJ1-5; 10 nucleotides line up with TRBD1. Sequencing used PBMCs. The CDR3 DNA reads TGTGCCAGCAGTTCCGTCCGGGACAGGGGACATTTT. Encoded protein: CASSSVRDRGHF.